This T cell receptor beta chain was documented in a study of technical replicates of blood from a few donors. Only in-frame clones appear in the TCRdb table, and some are missing; sequencing was by immunoSEQ multiplex PCR. Of about 81,000 clones listed, 75% to 85% are singletons. The germline V gene encodes CDR1 SGHTA and CDR2 FQGTGA. The V gene end was trimmed by 5 bases and the J gene end by 5 bases; junction bases not matched to a gene: 2. This CDR3 comprises 14 residues. The sequence was collected from a human donor in good health. Some clones in this sample may be carry-over from other donors' samples. The material sequenced was PBMCs. The rearrangement links TRBV7-3 to TRBJ2-2, with 10 bases identical to TRBD2. Written as DNA, the CDR3 is TGTGCCAGCAGCCGGACTAGCGGAACCGGGGAGCTGTTTTTT. It specifies CASSRTSGTGELFF.